This note documents a single TCR beta chain sequence. Its cognate antigen is unknown. This record belongs to a study of blood T cells in healthy people across ages. The V gene's germline CDR1 is DFQATT and CDR2 SNEGSKA (reference sequence). V lost 6 bases and J 10 bases, leaving 13 bases between the germline ends. CDR3 size: 11 residues. Primers used in a second PCR of about 7 to 12 cycles were a sample-barcoded 5' primer and a J-beta primer mix. Through a template-switch adaptor with 12 random nucleotides, each cDNA molecule received a tag. TCRdb re-derived calls from the 5' RACE reads in MiXCR, one entry per CDR3 protein. Of hundreds of thousands of distinct CDR3 sequences in the sample, roughly 56% were seen once. Broader study findings: Across the age range, TCR beta diversity per million T cells fell in a roughly linear way. Diversity estimates drawn from one million T cells were deemed underestimates. Fewer expanded clones and more diversity marked long-lived versus aged donors.

This receptor was identified in a man aged 40-55 years in good health. This sequence joins TRBV20-1 and TRBJ2-1; D might be TRBD1 (6 bases). The specimen sequenced was blood. CDR3: CSATDRIEQFF. CDR3 in DNA: TGCAGTGCGACAGACAGGATCGAGCAGTTCTTC.